What follows are 20 T cell receptor beta chains derived from one specimen sequenced in a study of T cell changes during pregnancy in multiple sclerosis. Profiled with immunoSEQ multiplex PCR; TCRdb holds only in-frame clones, not every one. Among roughly 48,000 clones listed, approximately 92% were seen once. The sample consisted of CD4+ T cells from peripheral blood mononuclear cells, taken in the second trimester of pregnancy. The source is a female donor in good health, enrolled as a control in a pregnancy study.

J is TRBJ2-2 and V is TRBV19, with 11 nucleotides matching TRBD2. The CDR3 extends over 17 amino acids. Germline CDR1 and CDR2: LNHDA and SQIVND (reference sequence). Trimming removed 5 bases from V and 0 bases from J; junction bases left unmatched: 5. The CDR3 reads CASSSLAGATNTGELFF. The CDR3 nucleotides are TGTGCCAGTAGTTCACTAGCGGGGGCCACGAACACCGGGGAGCTGTTTTTT.

The chain is built from TRBV5-1 and TRBJ2-5, with TRBD2 matching 12 bases. V trimming: 0 bases; J trimming: 5 bases; junction bases outside the gene matches: 8. The CDR3 extends over 17 amino acids. Germline V gives CDR1 SGHRS, CDR2 YFSETQ. The CDR3 nucleotides are TGCGCCAGCAGCTTGGGACTAGCGGGAGCCCTGGGGGAGACCCAGTACTTC. This sequence encodes CASSLGLAGALGETQYF.

This clone was seen just once. The rearrangement links TRBV5-1 to TRBJ2-3; TRBD2 agrees at 12 bases. The CDR3 spans 16 residues. Germline CDR1 and CDR2: SGHRS and YFSETQ. Losses at the gene ends were 4 bases for V and 3 bases for J; bases not matched to a gene: 6. The CDR3 loop reads CASSPWTSGVTDTQYF. Here the CDR3 DNA reads TGCGCCAGCAGCCCTTGGACTAGCGGGGTAACAGATACGCAGTATTTT.

The V and J genes are TRBV7-8 and TRBJ2-7; perhaps TRBD2 as D (6 bases). Germline V gene data show CDR1 as SGHVS and CDR2 as FQNEAQ. The CDR3 extends over 16 amino acids. Deletions cut 7 bases from V and 0 bases from J, with 19 bases between. The CDR3 DNA reads TGTGCCAGCATCCCACGCGGGGTCGTGGTCTCCTACGAGCAGTACTTC. The encoded protein is CASIPRGVVVSYEQYF.

The CDR3 nucleotides read TGCGCCAGCAGCTGGGGGGACAGGGCGGCTGAAGCTTTCTTT. It is translated as CASSWGDRAAEAFF. The chain employs TRBV5-1 and TRBJ1-1; 9 bases agree with TRBD1. The CDR3 consists of 14 residues. V lost 3 bases, J lost 6 bases, and 6 bases stayed unmatched. Germline CDR1 and CDR2: SGHRS and YFSETQ.

The V and J genes are TRBV19 and TRBJ2-1, with TRBD2 as a possible D gene (5 bases). CDR3 length: 13 amino acids. V was clipped by 7 bases and J by 0 bases, with 7 bases between them. Germline V gene lookup returns CDR1 LNHDA and CDR2 SQIVND (reference sequence). For the CDR3, the DNA is TGTGCCAGTACCGGGGTCTCCTACAATGAGCAGTTCTTC. Translating it yields CASTGVSYNEQFF.

This clone has more than one count but fewer than ten. The V call is TRBV5-6, the J call TRBJ2-7; 10 nucleotides align to TRBD2. The V gene end was trimmed by 4 bases and the J gene end by 5 bases; junction bases not matched to a gene: 9. CDR1 is SGHDT, CDR2 YYEEEE, per germline. The CDR3 has 15 amino acids. The CDR3 reads CASSPTAGGLDEQYF. The CDR3 bases are TGTGCCAGCAGCCCCACAGCGGGGGGGCTGGACGAGCAGTACTTC.

The chain joins TRBV6-4 to TRBJ2-6; the D is unclear. CDR3 length equals 16 residues. Trimming took 2 bases from V and 2 from J, leaving 10 bases between them. CDR1 MRHNA and CDR2 SNTAGT come from the germline V gene. CDR3 sequence (DNA): TGTGCCAGCAGTGACCGTAGTTTGCCTGGGGCCAACGTCCTGACTTTC. This encodes CASSDRSLPGANVLTF.

The chain is built from TRBV5-1 and TRBJ2-2, with D possibly matching TRBD1 (5 bases). The CDR3 length is 15 residues. Germline V gene data show CDR1 as SGHRS and CDR2 as YFSETQ. Between the trimmed V and J ends, which lost 2 bases and 3 bases, there was a span of 11 bases. CDR3 protein: CASSFWGTDTGELFF. For the CDR3, the DNA is TGCGCCAGCAGCTTTTGGGGCACGGACACCGGGGAGCTGTTTTTT.

This clone was counted a single time. The rearrangement joins TRBV5-1 to TRBJ1-6; TRBD1 matches at 7 bases. Germline V lookup: CDR1 SGHRS, CDR2 YFSETQ. This CDR3 has 15 residues. V was clipped by 3 bases and J by 3 bases; unmatched bases: 3. CDR3 sequence: CASSSTGIYNSPLHF. The CDR3, as DNA: TGCGCCAGCAGCTCGACAGGGATCTATAATTCACCCCTCCACTTT.

The chain joins TRBV6-4 to TRBJ2-3; 11 bases are a match to TRBD2. Trimming removed 4 bases from V and 0 bases from J; junction bases left unmatched: 3. Germline CDR1 is MRHNA and CDR2 is SNTAGT. The CDR3 sequence is 16 residues long. CDR3 DNA: TGTGCCAGCAGTGCCACTAGCGGGGGCAGCACAGATACGCAGTATTTT. This sequence encodes CASSATSGGSTDTQYF.

This chain uses TRBV5-1 with TRBJ1-1; tentatively, D is TRBD1 (5 bases). V was pared by 2 bases and J by 2 bases, with 10 bases between. CDR3 length: 14 residues. Germline V gene lookup returns CDR1 SGHRS and CDR2 YFSETQ. The CDR3 DNA is TGCGCCAGCAGCTTTCGACAGCCTAACACTGAAGCTTTCTTT. Residues: CASSFRQPNTEAFF.

The chain joins TRBV7-9 to TRBJ2-3, with D maybe TRBD2 (6 bases). The ends were cut back, 5 bases at V and 6 bases at J, with 6 bases in the middle. Germline loops: CDR1 SEHNR, CDR2 FQNEAQ (reference sequence). The CDR3 is made up of 11 amino acids. Here the CDR3 DNA reads TGTGCCAGCAGCCGGGGGGATACGCAGTATTTT. This sequence encodes CASSRGDTQYF.

The CDR3 spells CASSGENTQYF. CDR3 nucleotide sequence: TGTGCCAGCAGTGGGGAGAATACGCAGTATTTT. The chain recombines TRBV2 with TRBJ2-3, with a tentative D call TRBD2 (5 bases). Germline V CDR1 and CDR2: SNHLY, FYNNEI. This CDR3 contains 11 residues. Between the trimmed V and J ends, which lost 4 bases and 7 bases, there was a span of 6 bases.

Only a few counts were recorded for this clone. This chain joins TRBV6-4 and TRBJ2-7, with 7 bases aligning to TRBD1. Germline V lookup: CDR1 MRHNA, CDR2 SNTAGT. The CDR3 length is 14 residues. V trimming: 2 bases; J trimming: 5 bases; junction bases outside the gene matches: 6. CDR3 in DNA: TGTGCCAGCAGTGACGTGCAGGGGGTCCACGAGCAGTACTTC. This translates into CASSDVQGVHEQYF.

The genes are TRBV6-5 and TRBJ2-7; 11 bases fit TRBD2. The CDR3 runs to 14 residues. The V gene end was trimmed by 4 bases and the J gene end by 7 bases; junction bases not matched to a gene: 6. CDR1 is MNHEY, CDR2 SVGAGI, per germline. The DNA for the CDR3 is TGTGCCAGCAGTTCACTAGCGGGAGCGGGGGAGCAGTACTTC. Its translation: CASSSLAGAGEQYF.

The chain has TRBV10-2 and TRBJ1-3, with D perhaps matching TRBD1 (5 bases). Trimming pared 2 bases from V and 4 bases from J, leaving 12 bases between. The CDR3 extends over 15 amino acids. In germline, CDR1 is WSHSY, CDR2 SAAADI. CDR3 in amino acids: CASSEIRVLGNTIYF. The CDR3 nucleotides are TGCGCCAGCAGTGAGATCAGGGTGTTGGGAAACACCATATATTTT.

This chain connects TRBV9 to TRBJ2-5; a weak D match, TRBD2 (5 bases). This CDR3 region has 14 residues. Germline CDR1 and CDR2: SGDLS and YYNGEE. V was cut by 0 bases and J by 3 bases, with 9 bases left in between. CDR3 sequence reads: CASSVAGIKETQYF. DNA for the CDR3: TGTGCCAGCAGCGTAGCCGGGATTAAAGAGACCCAGTACTTC.

J is TRBJ2-5 and V is TRBV5-6; 7 nucleotides match TRBD2. Germline CDR1 reads SGHDT; CDR2 reads YYEEEE. The CDR3 spans 13 residues. J was trimmed by 4 bases and V by 3 bases; bases with no gene match: 3. The CDR3 DNA reads as TGTGCCAGCAGCTCTTTAGCGGGAGAGACCCAGTACTTC. Its protein is CASSSLAGETQYF.

The chain combines TRBV21-1 with TRBJ2-7; the table calls TRBD2, which could not be checked here. TRBV21-1 is a pseudogene. The CDR3 loop spans 13 amino acids. As DNA, the CDR3 is TGTGCCAGCAGCATGGAGGGAAGCGACGAGCAGTACTTC. Protein sequence: CASSMEGSDEQYF.